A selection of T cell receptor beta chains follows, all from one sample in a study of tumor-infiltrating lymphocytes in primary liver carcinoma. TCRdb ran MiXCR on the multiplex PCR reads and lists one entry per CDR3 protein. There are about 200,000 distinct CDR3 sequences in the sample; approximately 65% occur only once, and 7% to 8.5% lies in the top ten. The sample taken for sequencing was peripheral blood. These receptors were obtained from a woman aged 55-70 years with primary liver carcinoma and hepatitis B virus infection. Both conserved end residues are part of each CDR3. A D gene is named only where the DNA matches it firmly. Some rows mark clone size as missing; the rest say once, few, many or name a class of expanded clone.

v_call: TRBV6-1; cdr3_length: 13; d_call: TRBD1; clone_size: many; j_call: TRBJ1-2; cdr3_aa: CASSDRQGYGYTF; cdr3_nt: TGTGCCAGCAGTGACCGACAGGGCTATGGCTACACCTTC
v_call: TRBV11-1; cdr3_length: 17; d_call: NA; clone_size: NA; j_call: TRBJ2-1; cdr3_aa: CASNLPLFSGSTNEQFF; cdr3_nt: TGTGCCAGCAACTTACCGCTCTTCAGCGGTAGTACGAATGAGCAGTTCTTC
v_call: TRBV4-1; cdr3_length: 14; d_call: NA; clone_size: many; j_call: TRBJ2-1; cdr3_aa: CASRGGTAYNEQFF; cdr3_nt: TGCGCCAGCAGGGGAGGGACAGCTTACAATGAGCAGTTCTTC
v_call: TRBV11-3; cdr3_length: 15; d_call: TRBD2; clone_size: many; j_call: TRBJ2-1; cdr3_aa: CASSLGAGATIEQFF; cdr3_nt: TGTGCCAGCAGCTTAGGAGCGGGAGCGACGATTGAGCAGTTCTTC
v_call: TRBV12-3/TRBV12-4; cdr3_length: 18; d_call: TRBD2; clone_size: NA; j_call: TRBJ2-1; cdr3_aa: CASSLGTSGRPSFNEQFF; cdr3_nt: TGTGCCAGCAGTTTAGGGACTAGCGGGAGGCCATCCTTCAATGAGCAGTTCTTC
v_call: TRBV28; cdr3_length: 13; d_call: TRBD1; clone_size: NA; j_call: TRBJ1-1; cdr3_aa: CAGIIQGTTEAFF; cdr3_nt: TGTGCCGGCATTATACAGGGGACAACTGAAGCTTTCTTT
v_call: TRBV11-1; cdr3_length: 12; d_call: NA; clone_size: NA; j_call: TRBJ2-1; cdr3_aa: CASGPTTNEQFF; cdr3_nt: TGTGCCAGCGGCCCTACGACGAATGAGCAGTTCTTC
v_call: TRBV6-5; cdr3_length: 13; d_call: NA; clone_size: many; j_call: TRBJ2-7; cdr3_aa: CASKRVGVGGQYF; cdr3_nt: TGTGCCAGCAAAAGGGTAGGGGTTGGCGGGCAGTACTTC
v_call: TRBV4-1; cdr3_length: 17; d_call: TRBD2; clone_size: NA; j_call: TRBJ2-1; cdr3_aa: CASSRNRLAESYNEQFF; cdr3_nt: TGCGCCAGCAGCCGAAACAGACTAGCGGAGTCCTACAATGAGCAGTTCTTC
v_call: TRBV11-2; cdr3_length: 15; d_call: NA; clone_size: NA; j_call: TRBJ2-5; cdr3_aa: CASSLEYCAYDTQYF; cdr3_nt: TGTGCCAGCAGCTTAGAGTATTGCGCTTACGATACCCAGTACTTC
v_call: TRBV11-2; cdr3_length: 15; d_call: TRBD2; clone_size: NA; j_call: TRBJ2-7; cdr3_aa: CAGAPGLAGSYEQYF; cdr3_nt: TGTGCCGGCGCCCCGGGACTAGCGGGATCCTACGAGCAGTACTTC
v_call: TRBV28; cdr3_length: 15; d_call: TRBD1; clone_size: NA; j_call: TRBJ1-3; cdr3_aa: CARSLQGSRRNTIYF; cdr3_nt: TGTGCCAGGAGCTTACAGGGGTCGCGGCGAAACACCATATATTTT
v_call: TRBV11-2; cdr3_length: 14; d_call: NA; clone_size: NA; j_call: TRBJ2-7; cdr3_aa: CASCLGREDYEQYF; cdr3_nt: TGTGCCAGCTGCTTAGGGCGTGAGGACTACGAGCAGTACTTC
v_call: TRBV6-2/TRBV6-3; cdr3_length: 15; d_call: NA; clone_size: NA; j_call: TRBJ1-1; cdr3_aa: CASSAGLGMNTKAFF; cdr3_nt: TGTGCCAGCAGTGCAGGACTTGGGATGAACACTAAAGCTTTCTTT
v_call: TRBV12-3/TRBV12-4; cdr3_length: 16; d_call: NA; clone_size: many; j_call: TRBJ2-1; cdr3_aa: CASSLGGTPSYNEQFF; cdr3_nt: TGTGCCAGCAGTCTAGGGGGGACACCTTCCTACAATGAGCAGTTCTTC
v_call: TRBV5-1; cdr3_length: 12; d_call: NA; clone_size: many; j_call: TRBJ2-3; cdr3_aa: CASTLGADTQYF; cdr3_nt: TGCGCCAGCACCTTAGGAGCAGATACGCAGTATTTT
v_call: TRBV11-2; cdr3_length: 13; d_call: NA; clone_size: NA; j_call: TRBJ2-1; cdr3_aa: CASTLRDYNEQFF; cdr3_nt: TGTGCAAGCACCTTAAGGGACTACAATGAGCAGTTCTTC
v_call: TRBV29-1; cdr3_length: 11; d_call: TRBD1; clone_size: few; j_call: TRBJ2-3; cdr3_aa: CSVVDRERVYF; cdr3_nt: TGCAGCGTGGTGGACAGGGAGAGGGTGTATTTT
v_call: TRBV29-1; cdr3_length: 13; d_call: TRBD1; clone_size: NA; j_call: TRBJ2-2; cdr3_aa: CSAVTGLPGDLFF; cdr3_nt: TGTAGCGCTGTGACAGGGCTCCCCGGGGACCTGTTTTTT
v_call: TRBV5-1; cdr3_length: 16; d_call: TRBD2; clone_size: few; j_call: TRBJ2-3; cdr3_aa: CASSTGLAGAGDTQYF; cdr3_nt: TGCGCCAGCAGCACGGGACTAGCGGGAGCCGGAGATACGCAGTATTTT
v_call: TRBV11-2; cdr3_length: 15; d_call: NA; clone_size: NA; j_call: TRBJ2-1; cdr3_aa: CASSLEARDYIEQFF; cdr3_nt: TGTGCCAGCAGCTTAGAGGCGCGAGACTACATTGAGCAGTTCTTC
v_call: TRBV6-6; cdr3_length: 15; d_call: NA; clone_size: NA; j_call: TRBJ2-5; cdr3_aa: CASSYLIGAGETQYF; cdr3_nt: TGTGCCAGCAGTTACTTGATAGGGGCAGGGGAGACCCAGTACTTC
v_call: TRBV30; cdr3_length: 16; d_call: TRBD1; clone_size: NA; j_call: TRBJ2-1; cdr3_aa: CAWRGGQGIEYNEQFF; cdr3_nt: TGTGCCTGGAGGGGCGGACAGGGAATAGAGTACAATGAGCAGTTCTTC